This record looks at one TCR beta chain sequence and its context. A junction boundary mismatches the germline segment, possibly from a read error. The sample originates from a study of blood T cell repertoires in COVID-19. Study-level information: COVID-19 samples collected from the United States, Italy and Spain covered acute and convalescent phases. From T cells, B-cell-depleted T cells, or PBMCs came the material, which was cDNA or gDNA.

CDR3 length: 15 residues. Germline V gene lookup returns CDR1 MNHNY and CDR2 SVGAGI (reference sequence). In the study's own analysis: Cell counts per sample came from amplifying reference gene primers. TCRdb's copy holds only in-frame clones and misses some; the assay was immunoSEQ multiplex PCR. D and trimming come from the DNA, and the V and J calls and clone size come from that table. The sample records tens of thousands of clones, 70% to 90% being singletons. The gene calls are TRBV6-6 and TRBJ2-3; no firm D call. The source is a man aged 35 to 55 with acute or convalescent COVID-19. Sequencing used peripheral blood. The CDR3 DNA sequence: TGTGTCAGCAGTTACCAAGCCAGGCCCACAGATACGCAGTATTTT. Its protein is CVSSYQARPTDTQYF.